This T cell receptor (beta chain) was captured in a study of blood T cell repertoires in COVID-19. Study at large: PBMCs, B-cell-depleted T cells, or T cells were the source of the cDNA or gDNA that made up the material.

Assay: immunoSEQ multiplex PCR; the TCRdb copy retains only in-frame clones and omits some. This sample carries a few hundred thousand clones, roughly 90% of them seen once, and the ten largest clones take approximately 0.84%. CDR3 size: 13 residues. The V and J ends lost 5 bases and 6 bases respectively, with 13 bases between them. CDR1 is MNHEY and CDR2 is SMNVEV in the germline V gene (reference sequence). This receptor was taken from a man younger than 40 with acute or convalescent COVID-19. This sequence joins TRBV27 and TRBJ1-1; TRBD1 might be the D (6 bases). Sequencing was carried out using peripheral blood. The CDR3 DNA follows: TGTGCCAGCAGTAACACAGGGCCGGCTGAAGCTTTCTTT. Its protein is CASSNTGPAEAFF.